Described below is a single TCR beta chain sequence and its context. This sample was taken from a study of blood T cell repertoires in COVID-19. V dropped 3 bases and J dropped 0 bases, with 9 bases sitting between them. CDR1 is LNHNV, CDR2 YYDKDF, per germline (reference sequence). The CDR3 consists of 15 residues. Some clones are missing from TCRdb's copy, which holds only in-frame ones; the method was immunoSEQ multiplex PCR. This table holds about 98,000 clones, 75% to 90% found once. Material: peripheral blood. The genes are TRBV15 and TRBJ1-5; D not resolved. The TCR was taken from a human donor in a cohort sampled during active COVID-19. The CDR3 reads CATSSGFYSNQPQHF. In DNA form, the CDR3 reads TGTGCCACCAGCAGCGGGTTTTATAGCAATCAGCCCCAGCATTTT.